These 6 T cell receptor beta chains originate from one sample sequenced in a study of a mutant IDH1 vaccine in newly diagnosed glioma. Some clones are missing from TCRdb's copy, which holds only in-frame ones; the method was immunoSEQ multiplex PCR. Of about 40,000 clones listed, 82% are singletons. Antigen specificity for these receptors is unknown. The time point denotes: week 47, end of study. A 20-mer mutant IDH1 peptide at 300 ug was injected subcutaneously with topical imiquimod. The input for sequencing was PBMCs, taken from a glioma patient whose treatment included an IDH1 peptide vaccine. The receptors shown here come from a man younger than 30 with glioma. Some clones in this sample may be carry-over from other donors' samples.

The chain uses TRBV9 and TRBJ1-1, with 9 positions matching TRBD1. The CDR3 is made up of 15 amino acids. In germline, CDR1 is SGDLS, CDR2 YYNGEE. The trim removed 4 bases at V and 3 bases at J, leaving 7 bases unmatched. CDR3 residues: CASSPWDREDTEAFF. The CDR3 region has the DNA TGTGCCAGCAGCCCATGGGACAGGGAGGACACTGAAGCTTTCTTT.

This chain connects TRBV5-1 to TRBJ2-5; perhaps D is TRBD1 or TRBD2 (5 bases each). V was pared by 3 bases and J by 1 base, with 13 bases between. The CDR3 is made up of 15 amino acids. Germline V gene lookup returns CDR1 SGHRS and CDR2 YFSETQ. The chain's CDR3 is CASSWGSGPQETQYF. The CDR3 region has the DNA TGCGCCAGCAGCTGGGGCAGCGGCCCCCAAGAGACCCAGTACTTC. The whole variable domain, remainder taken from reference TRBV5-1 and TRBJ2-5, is KAGVTQTPRYLIKTRGQQVTLSCSPISGHRSVSWYQQTPGQGLQFLFEYFSETQRNKGNFPGRFSGRQFSNSRSEMNVSTLELGDSALYLCASSWGSGPQETQYFGPGTRLLVL.

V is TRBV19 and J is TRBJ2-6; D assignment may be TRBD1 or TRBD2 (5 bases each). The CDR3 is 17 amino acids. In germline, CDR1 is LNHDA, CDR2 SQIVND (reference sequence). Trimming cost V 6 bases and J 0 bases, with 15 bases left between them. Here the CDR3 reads CASSQGRFASGANVLTF. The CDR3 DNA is TGTGCCAGTAGCCAGGGACGATTTGCCTCTGGGGCCAACGTCCTGACTTTC.

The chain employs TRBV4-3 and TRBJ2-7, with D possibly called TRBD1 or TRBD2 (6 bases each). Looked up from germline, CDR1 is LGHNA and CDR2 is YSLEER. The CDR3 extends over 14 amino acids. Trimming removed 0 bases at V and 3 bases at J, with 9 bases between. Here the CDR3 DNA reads TGCGCCAGCAGCCAAGATCGGGGGCGCTACGAGCAGTACTTC. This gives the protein CASSQDRGRYEQYF.

DNA for the CDR3: TGTGCCAGCAGCTTAGAGAGACCCTCGCCTGGGGACACCGGGGAGCTGTTTTTT. Translation gives CASSLERPSPGDTGELFF. V usage is TRBV7-8 and J usage is TRBJ2-2; D gene ambiguous. V dropped 1 base and J dropped 3 bases, with 18 bases sitting between them. Looked up from germline, CDR1 is SGHVS and CDR2 is FQNEAQ. This CDR3 has 18 residues. The entire variable domain, with the rest obtained from reference TRBV7-8 and TRBJ2-2, is as follows: GAGVSQSPRYKVAKRGQDVALRCDPISGHVSLFWYQQALGQGPEFLTYFQNEAQLDKSGLPSDRFFAERPEGSVSTLKIQRTQQEDSAVYLCASSLERPSPGDTGELFFGEGSRLTVL.

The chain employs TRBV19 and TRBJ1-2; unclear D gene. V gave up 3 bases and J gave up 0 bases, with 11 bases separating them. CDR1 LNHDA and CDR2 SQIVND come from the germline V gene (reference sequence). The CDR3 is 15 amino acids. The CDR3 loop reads CASSITDLPNYGYTF. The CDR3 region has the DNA TGTGCCAGTAGTATTACAGATCTACCTAACTATGGCTACACCTTC.